This T cell receptor (beta chain) is from a study of cytomegalovirus exposure and HLA in healthy donors (dated 2017 in TCRdb). Background for the entire study: In an earlier analysis of some 610 of the donors, roughly 300 Gb of sequence data and just under 120 million unique TCR beta sequences from 150 million to 200 million T cells were reported. Of the roughly 390 genotyped donors, 65% to 90% fell in the genetic ancestry cluster associated with self-reported Caucasian donors. Rather than drawing on any new phenotypic data, the later analysis identified candidate immune exposures from TCR beta sequences and the way those sequences occurred across donors. Roughly 5 DR-DQ haplotypes were handled as single units for association and clustering, since linkage in the cohort was strong. An earlier analysis of 587 of the donors used high-throughput TCR beta sequencing to judge whether each TCR beta V gene segment behaved as functional or pseudogenic. HLA typing covered class I and class II loci at four-digit resolution. Across some 400 genotyped donors of the cohort, an average of about 250,000 unique TCR beta nucleotide sequences per donor were sequenced, and roughly 20% of those sequences were non-productive. Donor age, sex, ethnicity and CMV serostatus were compiled alongside the repertoire data. The T cell repertoires of some 670 subjects were profiled by immunosequencing and related to cytomegalovirus serostatus. Along with the roughly 670-subject first cohort, a separate validation cohort of 120 different subjects was used. High-throughput TCR immunosequencing, statistical association of individual TCRs with disease status, and machine learning were combined to predict cytomegalovirus infection status. Every repertoire in the discovery cohort had been generated on one and the same sequencing platform. The study aimed to test whether signatures of past pathogen exposure could be identified by cataloging public T cell receptors. To study patterns of TCR occurrence, a later analysis re-analyzed previously published TCR beta repertoires from 500 to 850 donors and added high-resolution HLA genotyping. A later genetic analysis took genome-wide SNP genotypes for about 55% of the roughly 670 donors and used that subset as a discovery cohort. Roughly 300 gigabases of sequencing data and 70 million to 95 million unique TCR sequences made up an early release that covered several hundred HLA-typed donors. The number of donors typed differed by locus, with roughly 620-640 for A, B, C, DRB1 and DQB1, around 560 for DQA1, 606 for DPA1, and some 450 for DPB1. Overall results and qualifications from the work: Because HLA typing was missing for some donors at each locus, association tests included only the typed subset. Sequencing depth was assumed to be roughly uniform across donors in the presence/absence analyses, though that assumption may not hold. This cohort had only TCR beta chains sequenced, and the lack of alpha or paired-chain data limited which features could be detected. A later analysis associated around 16,000 TCR beta sequences with specific HLA alleles at a false discovery rate of 0.05. Correlated functional status among segregating V segments might be attributable to linkage disequilibrium, but an unknown experimental factor could not be ruled out. In a later genetic analysis, a missense DCLRE1C variant was associated with V-gene and J-gene trimming of TCR beta chains, and the association was replicated in an independent cohort. In vitro tests confirmed that a few of the cytomegalovirus-associated TCR beta chains recognize cytomegalovirus antigens. The 87-base-pair reads could not distinguish some IMGT-functional V segments, including TRBV6-2 and TRBV6-3, so those segments were excluded. A later analysis found that HLA-associated TCR beta chains were more clonally expanded and had lower generation probabilities than equally common non-associated chains. The sequencing pipeline was judged likely to have produced a cluster of highly shared sequence variants as a technical artifact. A later genetic analysis reported fewer N-insertions in productive TCRs among donors in an Asian-associated ancestry cluster than the roughly 700-donor mean. An earlier analysis of some 590 of the donors showed that most TCR beta V segments appeared in productive rearrangements either about 87% or about 30% of the time, which broadly matched IMGT annotations. In both the original and validation cohorts, the classifier was reported to diagnose cytomegalovirus status with high specificity and sensitivity. In a later analysis, several top co-occurrence clusters were reported to appear linked to parvovirus B19, influenza, CMV and Epstein-Barr virus. Because counts were too low, roughly 16 rarely observed V segments, including chromosome 9 orphons, were left out of the earlier analysis of roughly 600 of the donors. Most TCR sequences were seen in very few donors, while some public TCRs were found in many individuals. When HLA alleles, especially DR and DQ, strongly co-occurred, attributing TCR associations to individual alleles was difficult. The study gave a list of 150 to 200 TCR beta chains associated with cytomegalovirus. A further reported finding was that TCR beta sequences accurately predicted the HLA-A and HLA-B alleles for most subjects in the first cohort. In a later analysis, TCR association rates were found to vary across HLA loci, with the most associated TCRs seen for DRB1 alleles and the fewest for HLA-C alleles. In a later analysis, most CMV-associated TCR beta chains were found to appear HLA-restricted, with HLA associations seemingly driven largely by CMV exposure. According to the authors, the approach could potentially be generalized to other disease states and immunological phenotypes. Immune exposure information for the cohort was limited to CMV serostatus.

With respect to this clone: Its antigen remains unidentified. No much larger clone is present one base from it, and per-base qualities are unavailable.

Library preparation was by the immunoSEQ multiplex PCR assay. A mixture of 60 forward primers for TCR Vbeta segments and 13 reverse primers for TCR Jbeta segments was used in the multiplex PCR. Amplification of the CDR3 region of rearranged TCR beta genes was performed with a multiplex PCR assay on genomic DNA. The Illumina HiSeq System was used to sequence the amplified TCR beta libraries as 87-base-pair reads. The source study handled its data this way. Across the 666 repertoires, a later analysis counted roughly 84 million unique TCR beta chains, about 10 million of which were shared by at least two donors. A nearest-neighbor algorithm error-corrected the raw reads and collapsed the reads into unique sequences, merging closely related sequences to remove PCR and sequencing errors. Alignment of CDR3 sequences to IMGT reference sequences was used to assign V, D and J gene segments. Each retained sequence needed at least a six-nucleotide match to both a V gene segment and a J gene segment. Rearrangements were classified as productive when the CDR3 lacked stop codons and remained in frame with V and J, and all other rearrangements were classified as non-productive. Following IMGT convention, CDR3 was defined as the stretch from the second conserved V-encoded cysteine up to the conserved J-encoded phenylalanine. Sequences without an unambiguous match to a single V gene segment were excluded from the earlier analysis of almost 600 of the donors. An earlier analysis of 450 to 650 of the donors called V segments functional above 56.7% productive rearrangements and segregating when the between-donor standard deviation exceeded 5%. To diagnose cytomegalovirus status from the catalog of TCR beta chain sequences, a statistical classification framework was built. In a later analysis, TCR nucleotide sequences were compared against IMGT/GENE-DB human TR gene sequences so that V and J genes could be assigned. A later analysis assigned CDR3 sequences and most-parsimonious VDJ recombination scenarios with the TCRdist pipeline. In a later analysis, each TCR beta chain was defined by its CDR3 amino acid sequence together with its V-gene family, and reads lacking a unique V-gene family were excluded. In a later analysis, approximately 640 highly shared, low-generation-probability nucleotide sequences were removed to address suspected cross-contamination and a sequencing artifact. A later analysis calculated a clonal expansion index for each public chain from normalized within-repertoire ranks of inferred template counts. Generation probabilities in a later analysis came from a VDJ recombination model fitted to out-of-frame rearrangements, and those results were checked against IGoR. In a later analysis, TCR-TCR, TCR-HLA and TCR-CMV co-occurrence was scored with hypergeometric tests, and a repertoire-size bias correction was applied to TCR pairs. To estimate false discovery rates, a later analysis permuted the HLA or CMV assignments 20 times. In a later analysis, co-occurring TCRs were grouped using DBSCAN, and TCRdist sequence similarity was added for clustering within HLA-allele-positive subsets. Repertoires with fewer than 30,000 or more than 120,000 public chains, plus five repertoires with anomalous nucleotide sharing, were excluded from co-occurrence clustering. TCRdb took over this immuneACCESS table, retaining in-frame rearrangements with V and J assigned. Such tables are incomplete; in checked studies, under half of the missing clones stem from an unresolved V gene, and the remainder is unexplained. Clone size and the V and J calls come from that table; the DNA yielded D and trimming. The sample table lists under 200,000 clones, approximately 70% of them with a count of one. The ten largest make up less than 2% of the sample.

V is pared back by 4 bases and J by 0 bases, with 7 bases lying between the germline termini. The CDR3 runs 14 residues from the cysteine to the phenylalanine. Only CDR3 DNA is held: 42 bases, read in frame from base 1. The germline V gene (reference sequence) provides CDR1 LNHNV and CDR2 YYDKDF. The cohort consisted of approximately 690 healthy bone marrow donors. All cohort members were sampled while nominally healthy, although unrecorded immune exposures were likely present. The donor tested CMV seronegative and was one of the 352 seronegative cohort members. Every donor gave a peripheral blood sample, and the peripheral blood mononuclear cells from that sample were used for TCR beta sequencing. Genomic DNA was extracted from the blood cell samples with the Qiagen DNeasy Blood Extraction Kit.

The TCR sequence derives from a woman aged 30 to 39 in good health and CMV-seronegative. The chain joins TRBV15 to TRBJ1-3; the D gene identity is not certain. Input material: PBMCs. In nucleotides, the sequence is TGTGCCACCAGCAACCGTAGCTCTGGAAACACCATATATTTT. Translated, it reads CATSNRSSGNTIYF.